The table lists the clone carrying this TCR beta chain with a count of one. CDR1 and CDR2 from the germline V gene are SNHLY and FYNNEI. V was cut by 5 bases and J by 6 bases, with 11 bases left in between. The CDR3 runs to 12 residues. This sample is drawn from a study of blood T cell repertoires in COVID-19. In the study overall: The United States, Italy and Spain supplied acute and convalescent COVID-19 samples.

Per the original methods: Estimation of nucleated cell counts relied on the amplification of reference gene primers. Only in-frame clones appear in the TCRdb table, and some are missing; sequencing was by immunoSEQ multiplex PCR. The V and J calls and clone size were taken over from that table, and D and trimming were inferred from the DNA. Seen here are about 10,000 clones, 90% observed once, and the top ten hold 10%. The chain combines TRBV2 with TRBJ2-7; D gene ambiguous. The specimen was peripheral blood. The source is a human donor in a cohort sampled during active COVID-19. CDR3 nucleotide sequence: TGTGCCAGCAGTTATACACCTTCCGAGCAGTACTTC. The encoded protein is CASSYTPSEQYF. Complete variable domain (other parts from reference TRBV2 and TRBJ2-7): EPEVTQTPSHQVTQMGQEVILRCVPISNHLYFYWYRQILGQKVEFLVSFYNNEISEKSEIFDDQFSVERPDGSNFTLKIRSTKLEDSAMYFCASSYTPSEQYFGPGTRLTVT.